The T cell receptor (beta chain) described here comes from a study of long-term antiretroviral therapy in people with HIV. Study-wide results and limits: Gathering of blood took place between about 2004 and 2017, possibly under older ART regimens.

Version v3.0 of the immunoSEQ assay ran at survey level. This table comes from immunoSEQ multiplex PCR, and its TCRdb copy is limited to in-frame clones, with some not included. This table has about 16,000 clones, over 75% appearing once. V was clipped by 6 bases and J by 3 bases, with 14 bases between them. The CDR3 runs to 14 residues. Germline V CDR1 and CDR2: SGHTA, FQGTGA. Of note for this clone: The antigen remains undetermined.

The rearrangement uses TRBV7-3 and TRBJ2-5; D gene ambiguous. The clonotype comes from a young man with HIV. The specimen was unsorted PBMCs, collected less than 1.3 years before starting antiretroviral therapy. Here the CDR3 DNA reads TGTGCCAGCAGTTATGGTGGAGCAAAAGAGACCCAGTACTTC. Protein: CASSYGGAKETQYF.